This entry lists 26 T cell receptor beta chains sequenced from one sample in a study of early T cells in non-severe SARS-CoV-2 infection. TCRdb used MiXCR to reprocess the 5' RACE reads, holding one entry per CDR3 protein. The sample yields 40,000 to 55,000 distinct CDR3 sequences, 7.7% seen once. The sequencing input was whole blood. The source is an adult who was a healthcare worker with PCR-confirmed SARS-CoV-2 infection or an uninfected control (not recorded which).

This clonotype was counted at least ten times. V gene TRBV28 combines with J gene TRBJ2-1, with 8 positions matching TRBD2. With 6 bases clipped from V and 7 bases from J, the junction kept 17 bases outside the gene matches. The CDR3 is 17 amino acids. The germline V gene has CDR1 MDHEN and CDR2 SYDVKM. The chain's CDR3 is CASRLEVGGTRVNEQFF. In DNA form, the CDR3 reads TGTGCCAGCAGATTAGAGGTTGGCGGGACTAGAGTAAATGAGCAGTTCTTC.

This clonotype was seen many times. The chain combines TRBV6-2 or TRBV6-3 with TRBJ1-2; D gene unclear. CDR1 and CDR2 (germline): MNHEY, SVGEGT. Trimming pared 5 bases from V and 3 bases from J, leaving 19 bases between. The CDR3 is 16 residues long. The DNA for the CDR3 is TGTGCCAGCAGTCCTCCCACGAGGGCAGGAGACTATGGCTACACCTTC. This gives the protein CASSPPTRAGDYGYTF.

This clonotype was counted many times. The chain carries TRBV10-3 and TRBJ2-7, with a weak D call TRBD1 (7 bases). V lost 4 bases to trimming and J lost 0 bases, with 10 bases between them. The CDR3 loop spans 14 amino acids. Looked up from germline, CDR1 is ENHRY and CDR2 is SYGVKD. The chain's CDR3 is CAISGRGDSYEQYF. In DNA form, the CDR3 reads TGTGCCATCAGTGGCAGGGGGGACTCCTACGAGCAGTACTTC.

This clonotype was detected only a few times. The chain links TRBV19 to TRBJ2-7, with TRBD2 matching 13 bases. This CDR3 has 15 amino acids. The trim removed 6 bases at V and 2 bases at J, leaving 4 bases unmatched. Germline-derived CDR1 and CDR2 are LNHDA and SQIVND (reference sequence). The DNA of the CDR3 is TGTGCCAGTAGCCACGGACTAGCGGGGGCCTACGAGCAGTACTTC. It translates to CASSHGLAGAYEQYF. Using reference TRBV19 and TRBJ2-7 for the parts outside the CDR3, the full variable domain is DGGITQSPKYLFRKEGQNVTLSCEQNLNHDAMYWYRQDPGQGLRLIYYSQIVNDFQKGDIAEGYSVSREKKESFPLTVTSAQKNPTAFYLCASSHGLAGAYEQYFGPGTRLTVT.

Many counts were recorded for this clonotype. V and J are TRBV2 and TRBJ2-1, with 12 bases matching TRBD2. V shed 4 bases and J 4 bases; nucleotides not matched to a gene: 2. This CDR3 contains 15 residues. Germline CDR1 and CDR2: SNHLY and FYNNEI. This CDR3 reads CASSASGGEYNEQFF. The CDR3 DNA follows: TGTGCCAGCAGTGCTAGCGGGGGGGAATACAATGAGCAGTTCTTC.

The chain is built from TRBV15 and TRBJ2-1, with D unclear. This CDR3 region has 15 residues. V was pared by 0 bases and J by 1 base, with 7 bases between. Looked up from germline, CDR1 is LNHNV and CDR2 is YYDKDF (reference sequence). This CDR3 reads CATSRDPGSYNEQFF. The CDR3 coding sequence is TGTGCCACCAGCAGAGATCCGGGTTCCTACAATGAGCAGTTCTTC.

The chain links TRBV29-1 to TRBJ2-2; 7 positions match TRBD2. CDR1 is SQVTM and CDR2 is ANQGSEA in the germline V gene. The V segment lost 4 bases and the J segment 5 bases; nucleotides outside the gene matches: 1. The CDR3 spans 12 residues. DNA of the CDR3: TGCAGCGTTGTGGGAGGGACCGGGGAGCTGTTTTTT. It encodes CSVVGGTGELFF.

By frequency in the sample, this clonotype is medium-sized. The V call is TRBV6-2 or TRBV6-3, the J call TRBJ1-5; D remains ambiguous. CDR3 length: 14 amino acids. Germline CDR1 is MNHEY and CDR2 is SVGEGT. Trimming took 7 bases from V and 0 from J, leaving 10 bases between them. In DNA, the CDR3 is TGTGCCAGCAATCCGGGGTATAGCAATCAGCCCCAGCATTTT. Translation: CASNPGYSNQPQHF.

This clonotype came up a few times. V gene TRBV28 combines with J gene TRBJ2-7; D is unclear. The CDR3 extends over 12 amino acids. Germline V gene sequence: CDR1 MDHEN, CDR2 SYDVKM. The V gene lost 5 bases and the J gene lost 4 bases, with 9 bases spanning the gap. The chain's CDR3 is CASSTPAYEQYF. The CDR3 nucleotides read TGTGCCAGCAGTACGCCGGCTTACGAGCAGTACTTC. The variable domain in full, with the rest retrieved from reference TRBV28 and TRBJ2-7, is DVKVTQSSRYLVKRTGEKVFLECVQDMDHENMFWYRQDPGLGLRLIYFSYDVKMKEKGDIPEGYSVSREKKERFSLILESASTNQTSMYLCASSTPAYEQYFGPGTRLTVT.

Here the CDR3 reads CASSRGLAGGHDGELFF. The CDR3 region has the DNA TGTGCCAGCAGCCGAGGACTAGCGGGGGGGCACGACGGGGAGCTGTTTTTT. The chain links TRBV3-1 to TRBJ2-2; TRBD2 matches 15 bases. The CDR3 runs 17 residues. V lost 4 bases to trimming and J lost 7 bases; unmatched junction nucleotides: 7. CDR1 is LGHDT and CDR2 is YNNKEL in the germline V gene (reference sequence).

This chain uses TRBV12-3 or TRBV12-4 with TRBJ2-1; no clear D. The V end lost 3 bases, the J end lost 2 bases, and 8 bases lay between the germline ends. This CDR3 has 14 residues. The CDR3 reads CASSFQAPYNEQFF. CDR3 nucleotides: TGTGCCAGCAGTTTCCAGGCACCCTACAATGAGCAGTTCTTC.

The rearrangement uses TRBV18 and TRBJ1-1; D is perhaps TRBD1 (6 bases). This CDR3 contains 13 residues. The ends were cut back, 6 bases at V and 0 bases at J, with 8 bases in the middle. Germline V gene lookup returns CDR1 KGHSH and CDR2 LQKENI. The CDR3 region has the DNA TGTGCCAGCTCTACAGGGATGAACACTGAAGCTTTCTTT. Amino acid sequence: CASSTGMNTEAFF.

In this sample, this clonotype is medium-sized. The chain uses TRBV27 and TRBJ2-3; possibly TRBD2 for D (5 bases). V was trimmed by 2 bases and J by 5 bases, leaving 11 bases between them. This CDR3 comprises 14 residues. Germline CDR1 MNHEY, CDR2 SMNVEV (reference sequence). The CDR3 DNA sequence: TGTGCCAGCAGTTTAGGGAGCCCTCTAGATACGCAGTATTTT. Translation gives CASSLGSPLDTQYF.

This clonotype appeared many times. The chain joins TRBV20-1 to TRBJ1-6; D gene ambiguous. The CDR3 is made up of 13 amino acids. Germline V gene sequence: CDR1 DFQATT, CDR2 SNEGSKA (reference sequence). V lost 6 bases, J lost 11 bases, and 17 bases lay in between. In nucleotides, the CDR3 is TGCAGTGCCCCGGAAGCCAACACAACACCCCTCCACTTT. Translation: CSAPEANTTPLHF.

The V and J genes are TRBV7-9 and TRBJ1-1, with unresolved D. This CDR3 has 12 amino acids. V was trimmed by 1 base and J by 8 bases, leaving 8 bases between them. Germline V gives CDR1 SEHNR, CDR2 FQNEAQ (reference sequence). The CDR3 DNA reads TGTGCCAGCAGCTTAGTGTCAGAGGAAGCTTTCTTT. It yields the protein CASSLVSEEAFF. Full variable domain (rest looked up from reference TRBV7-9 and TRBJ1-1): DTGVSQNPRHKITKRGQNVTFRCDPISEHNRLYWYRQTLGQGPEFLTYFQNEAQLEKSRLLSDRFSAERPKGSFSTLEIQRTEQGDSAMYLCASSLVSEEAFFGQGTRLTVV.

This clonotype was recorded a few times. The chain recombines TRBV20-1 with TRBJ1-6, with D perhaps TRBD1 (6 bases). Trimming removed 3 bases at V and 6 bases at J, with 15 bases between. CDR1 DFQATT and CDR2 SNEGSKA come from the germline V gene (reference sequence). The CDR3 is made up of 15 amino acids. The CDR3 sequence is CSARETQGPNSPLHF. In nucleotides, the CDR3 is TGCAGTGCTAGGGAAACACAGGGTCCTAATTCACCCCTCCACTTT.

This clonotype was detected many times. The rearrangement links TRBV5-5 to TRBJ1-3, with a tentative D call TRBD1 (5 bases). The germline CDR1 and CDR2 sequences are SGHKS and YYEKEE (reference sequence). V was shortened by 0 bases and J by 4 bases, with 11 bases between the two germline ends. The CDR3 sequence is 15 residues long. CDR3 bases: TGTGCCAGCAGCTTGGGAGGAACAGGAGGAAACACCATATATTTT. The encoded protein is CASSLGGTGGNTIYF. Full variable domain (rest looked up from reference TRBV5-5 and TRBJ1-3): DAGVTQSPTHLIKTRGQQVTLRCSPISGHKSVSWYQQVLGQGPQFIFQYYEKEERGRGNFPDRFSARQFPNYSSELNVNALLLGDSALYLCASSLGGTGGNTIYFGEGSWLTVV.

The rearrangement uses TRBV12-3 or TRBV12-4 and TRBJ2-3; D is uncertain. The CDR3 totals 15 residues. Between the trimmed V and J ends, which lost 5 bases and 3 bases, there was a span of 15 bases. Here the CDR3 reads CASSQLGMWTDTQYF. The CDR3 DNA follows: TGTGCCAGCAGTCAGCTAGGGATGTGGACAGATACGCAGTATTTT.

This clonotype was observed at least ten times. The V gene is TRBV7-9, the J gene TRBJ1-5, with 8 bases aligning to TRBD1. V was pared by 5 bases and J by 4 bases, with 4 bases of the junction left unmatched. Per germline, CDR1 SEHNR and CDR2 FQNEAQ (reference sequence). The CDR3 has 14 amino acids. In nucleotides, the CDR3 is TGTGCCAGCAGCCTTGACAGGGGTAATCAGCCCCAGCATTTT. Translated, it gives CASSLDRGNQPQHF.

This clonotype has just one count. The chain links TRBV29-1 to TRBJ1-4, with no clear D. Trimming cost V 4 bases and J 3 bases, with 12 bases left between them. The CDR3 is made up of 14 amino acids. Germline V gene lookup returns CDR1 SQVTM and CDR2 ANQGSEA. The CDR3 reads CSVAGPGANEKLFF. The CDR3 DNA is TGCAGCGTTGCTGGACCTGGGGCTAATGAAAAACTGTTTTTT.

In this sample, this clonotype turned up a few times. The chain couples TRBV28 to TRBJ1-1; no clear D gene. Germline V CDR1 and CDR2: MDHEN, SYDVKM. Trimming removed 11 bases at V and 3 bases at J, with 7 bases between. The length of the CDR3 is 10 residues. The CDR3 spells CASADTEAFF. The CDR3 region has the DNA TGTGCCTCAGCGGACACTGAAGCTTTCTTT.

At least ten counts were recorded for this clonotype. The chain recombines TRBV20-1 with TRBJ2-1, with D possibly being TRBD2 (7 bases). The germline V and J ends were trimmed by 0 bases and 6 bases, with 15 bases remaining between them. This CDR3 spans 15 amino acids. CDR1 is DFQATT, CDR2 SNEGSKA, per germline (reference sequence). The DNA for the CDR3 is TGCAGTGCTAGAGATGTAGAGGGGGGGAGCAATGAGCAGTTCTTC. Translation: CSARDVEGGSNEQFF.

This clonotype was observed many times. The CDR3 nucleotides are TGTGCCAGCATGAGAGCACCGAGGTCCTACAATGAGCAGTTCTTC. Translating gives CASMRAPRSYNEQFF. The chain employs TRBV2 and TRBJ2-1; no reliable D call. Germline V CDR1 and CDR2: SNHLY, FYNNEI. Trimming stripped 7 bases from V and 1 base from J, with 14 bases between. The CDR3 sequence is 15 residues long. The entire variable domain, with the rest obtained from reference TRBV2 and TRBJ2-1, is as follows: EPEVTQTPSHQVTQMGQEVILRCVPISNHLYFYWYRQILGQKVEFLVSFYNNEISEKSEIFDDQFSVERPDGSNFTLKIRSTKLEDSAMYFCASMRAPRSYNEQFFGPGTRLTVL.

This chain joins TRBV12-3 or TRBV12-4 and TRBJ2-1; 12 bases match TRBD2. The length of the CDR3 is 16 residues. The J segment lost 9 bases and the V segment lost 4 bases, leaving 10 bases of the junction unmatched. Here the CDR3 DNA reads TGTGCCAGCAGTTCTAGCGGGGGGGTAGGCGGCGGTGAGCAGTTCTTC. Translation: CASSSSGGVGGGEQFF.

This clonotype has at least ten counts. The rearrangement uses TRBV6-1 and TRBJ1-1; TRBD1 matches at 7 bases. This CDR3 region has 13 residues. Germline CDR1 reads MNHNS; CDR2 reads SASEGT. Trimming at V came to 5 bases and at J to 8 bases, leaving 8 bases not matched to a gene. The CDR3 nucleotides are TGTGCCAGCAGTCGACAGGGACCTTGGGAAGCTTTCTTT. Encoded protein: CASSRQGPWEAFF.

Remarks on this clonotype: A much larger clone is a single base away; this may be a read error. The chain links TRBV12-3 or TRBV12-4 to TRBJ1-4, with 7 bases identical to TRBD1. Trimming removed 6 bases from V and 7 bases from J; junction bases left unmatched: 11. The CDR3 totals 15 residues. CDR3 DNA: TGTGCCAGCAGCAGGGGGATAACAGTCAGTGAAAAACTGTTTTTT. This gives the protein CASSRGITVSEKLFF.